Sequencing of this T cell receptor beta chain was carried out in a study of cytomegalovirus exposure and HLA in healthy donors. Study conclusions and caveats: The records held CMV serostatus as the only immune exposure information.

The PCR contained 60 Vbeta and 13 Jbeta primers. Only in-frame clones appear in the TCRdb table, and some are missing; sequencing was by immunoSEQ multiplex PCR. This sample carries roughly 140,000 clones, about four fifths of them seen once, and the ten largest clones take roughly 2.4%. The CDR3 sequence is 14 residues long. In germline, CDR1 is SEHNR, CDR2 FQNEAQ (reference sequence). Remarks on this clone: Antigen unknown. An end of the junction does not agree with germline; a read error may underlie this.

The sequence came from a woman between 18 and 30 years old in good health and CMV-seropositive. The sequenced sample consisted of PBMCs. The gene calls are TRBV7-9 and TRBJ2-7; D uncertain. Here the CDR3 DNA reads TGTTCCAGCAGCTTCGGCGGCACCTCCTACGAGCAGTACTTC. This translates into CSSSFGGTSYEQYF.